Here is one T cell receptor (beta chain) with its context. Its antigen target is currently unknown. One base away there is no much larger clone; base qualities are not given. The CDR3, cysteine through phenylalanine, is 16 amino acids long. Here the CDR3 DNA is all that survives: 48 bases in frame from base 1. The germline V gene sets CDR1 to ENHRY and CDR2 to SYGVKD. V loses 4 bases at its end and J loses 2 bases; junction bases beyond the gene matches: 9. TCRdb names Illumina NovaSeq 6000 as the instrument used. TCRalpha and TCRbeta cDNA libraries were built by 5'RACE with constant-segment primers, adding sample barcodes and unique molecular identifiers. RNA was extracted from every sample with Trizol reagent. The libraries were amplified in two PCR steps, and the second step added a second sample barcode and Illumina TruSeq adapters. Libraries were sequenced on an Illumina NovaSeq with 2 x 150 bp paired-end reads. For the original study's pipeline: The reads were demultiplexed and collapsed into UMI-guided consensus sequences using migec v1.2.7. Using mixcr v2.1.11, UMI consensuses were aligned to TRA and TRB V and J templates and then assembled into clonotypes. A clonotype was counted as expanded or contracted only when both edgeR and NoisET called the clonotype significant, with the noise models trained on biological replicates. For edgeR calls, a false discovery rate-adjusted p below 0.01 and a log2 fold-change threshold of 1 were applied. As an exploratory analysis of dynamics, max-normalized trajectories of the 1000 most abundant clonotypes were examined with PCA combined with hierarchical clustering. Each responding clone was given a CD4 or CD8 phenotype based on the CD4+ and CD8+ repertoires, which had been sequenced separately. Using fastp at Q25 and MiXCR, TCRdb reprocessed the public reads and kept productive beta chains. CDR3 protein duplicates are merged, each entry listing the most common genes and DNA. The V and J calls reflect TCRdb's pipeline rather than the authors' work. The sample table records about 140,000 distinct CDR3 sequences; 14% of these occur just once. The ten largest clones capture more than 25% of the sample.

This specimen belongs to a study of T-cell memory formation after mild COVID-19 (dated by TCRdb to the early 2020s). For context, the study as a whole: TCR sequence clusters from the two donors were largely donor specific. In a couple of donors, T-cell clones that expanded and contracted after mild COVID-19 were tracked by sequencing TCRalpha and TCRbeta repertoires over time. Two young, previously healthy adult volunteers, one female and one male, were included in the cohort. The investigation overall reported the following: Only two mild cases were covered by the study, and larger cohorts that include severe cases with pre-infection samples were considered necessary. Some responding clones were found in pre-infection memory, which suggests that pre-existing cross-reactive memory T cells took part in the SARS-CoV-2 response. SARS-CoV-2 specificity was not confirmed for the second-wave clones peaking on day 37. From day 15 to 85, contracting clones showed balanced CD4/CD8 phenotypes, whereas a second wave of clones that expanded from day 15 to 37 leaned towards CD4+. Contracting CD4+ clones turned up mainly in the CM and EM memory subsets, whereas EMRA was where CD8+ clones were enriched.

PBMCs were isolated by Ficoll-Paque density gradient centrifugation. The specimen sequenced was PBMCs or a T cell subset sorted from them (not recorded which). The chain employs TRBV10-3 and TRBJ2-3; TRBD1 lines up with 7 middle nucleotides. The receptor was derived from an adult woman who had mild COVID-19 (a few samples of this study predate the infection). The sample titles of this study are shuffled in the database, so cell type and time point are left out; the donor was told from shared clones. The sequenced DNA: TGTGCCATCAGTGGTGAGCCGGGACAGTACACAGATACGCAGTATTTT. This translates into CAISGEPGQYTDTQYF.